These 32 T cell receptor beta chains originate from one sample sequenced in a study of T cell changes during pregnancy in multiple sclerosis. The repertoire was sequenced with immunoSEQ multiplex PCR; TCRdb's copy has only in-frame clones and lacks some. The sample holds tens of thousands of clones; roughly 89% are singletons and the top ten take around 0.66%. The starting material was CD4+ T cells from peripheral blood mononuclear cells, obtained in the second trimester of pregnancy. All receptors derive from a female donor in good health, enrolled as a control in a pregnancy study.

The rearrangement joins TRBV4-3 to TRBJ2-6, with D hard to call. This CDR3 has 16 residues. Trimming pared 0 bases from V and 4 bases from J, leaving 10 bases between. In germline, CDR1 is LGHNA, CDR2 YSLEER. The CDR3 loop is CASSQEHRVGANVLTF. CDR3 bases: TGCGCCAGCAGCCAAGAACATCGGGTCGGGGCCAACGTCCTGACTTTC.

The chain is built from TRBV6-4 and TRBJ1-6; no definite D call. This CDR3 spans 13 amino acids. V dropped 4 bases and J dropped 3 bases, with 4 bases sitting between them. Germline-derived CDR1 and CDR2 are MRHNA and SNTAGT. Written as DNA, the CDR3 is TGTGCCAGCAGTGTTTACTATAATTCACCCCTCCACTTT. Translation: CASSVYYNSPLHF.

As to this clone: This CDR3 is also generated by other DNA sequences in the sample. This rearrangement joins TRBV9 to TRBJ1-6; D is unclear. The CDR3 has 15 amino acids. Deletions cut 0 bases from V and 10 bases from J, with 14 bases between. CDR1 is SGDLS and CDR2 is YYNGEE in the germline V gene. This CDR3 reads CASSVDLLRNSPLHF. In DNA form, the CDR3 reads TGTGCCAGCAGCGTAGACCTTCTGCGAAACTCACCCCTCCACTTT.

V is TRBV19 and J is TRBJ2-2; TRBD2 is a possible D gene (5 bases). The germline V and J ends were trimmed by 4 bases and 5 bases, with 11 bases remaining between them. Germline-derived CDR1 and CDR2 are LNHDA and SQIVND (reference sequence). The CDR3 has 14 residues. This CDR3 reads CASSSRGWTGELFF. For the CDR3, the DNA is TGTGCCAGTAGTAGCCGGGGATGGACCGGGGAGCTGTTTTTT. Drawing the rest from reference TRBV19 and TRBJ2-2, the complete variable domain is DGGITQSPKYLFRKEGQNVTLSCEQNLNHDAMYWYRQDPGQGLRLIYYSQIVNDFQKGDIAEGYSVSREKKESFPLTVTSAQKNPTAFYLCASSSRGWTGELFFGEGSRLTVL.

The V gene is TRBV5-6, the J gene TRBJ1-4; 7 positions agree with TRBD1. Unmatched junction bases numbered 16, after V lost 0 bases and J lost 8 bases. The CDR3 loop spans 18 amino acids. Germline loops: CDR1 SGHDT, CDR2 YYEEEE. The CDR3 DNA sequence: TGTGCCAGCAGCTTGGCCCGGGACAGCCAGATTACGAGAGAAAAACTGTTTTTT. Translating gives CASSLARDSQITREKLFF.

V is TRBV19 and J is TRBJ2-7, with 7 positions matching TRBD1. The CDR3 loop spans 14 amino acids. Germline values: CDR1 LNHDA, CDR2 SQIVND (reference sequence). The junction had 8 bases not matched to a gene; V was cut back by 9 bases and J by 0 bases. CDR3 sequence (DNA): TGTGCCAGCCGGCAAGGGACAGCCTCCTACGAGCAGTACTTC. Translating it yields CASRQGTASYEQYF. Full variable domain (remainder filled in from reference TRBV19 and TRBJ2-7): DGGITQSPKYLFRKEGQNVTLSCEQNLNHDAMYWYRQDPGQGLRLIYYSQIVNDFQKGDIAEGYSVSREKKESFPLTVTSAQKNPTAFYLCASRQGTASYEQYFGPGTRLTVT.

The rearrangement uses TRBV4-3 and TRBJ2-3; 9 positions agree with TRBD2. Trimming took 0 bases from V and 8 from J; bases not matched to a gene: 9. There are 16 residues in the CDR3. CDR1 and CDR2 from the germline V gene are LGHNA and YSLEER. The CDR3 loop is CASSQDLGTSFGTQYF. The CDR3, as DNA: TGCGCCAGCAGCCAAGATTTAGGGACTAGCTTTGGTACGCAGTATTTT.

This clone has a single count. The gene calls are TRBV7-9 and TRBJ1-2; 8 bases agree with TRBD1. This CDR3 region has 15 residues. CDR1 and CDR2 from the germline V gene are SEHNR and FQNEAQ (reference sequence). The junction had 11 bases not matched to a gene; V was cut back by 5 bases and J by 6 bases. As DNA, the CDR3 is TGTGCCAGCAGCCCAGGACAGGGTAGGAGCCATGGCTACACCTTC. Encoded protein: CASSPGQGRSHGYTF.

The genes are TRBV5-1 and TRBJ2-2; TRBD1 is a possible D gene (5 bases). CDR3 size: 16 residues. CDR1 and CDR2 (germline): SGHRS, YFSETQ. Between the trimmed V and J ends, which lost 5 bases and 6 bases, there was a span of 20 bases. The CDR3 loop is CASSSGHLLSAGELFF. The CDR3 nucleotides read TGCGCCAGCAGTTCCGGACACTTACTCAGCGCCGGGGAGCTGTTTTTT.

This clone was counted once. The CDR3 region is CASSSKTGANSPLHF. DNA for the CDR3: TGTGCCAGCAGCTCCAAAACAGGTGCCAATTCACCCCTCCACTTT. The V gene is TRBV11-2, the J gene TRBJ1-6; TRBD1 might be the D (5 bases). The germline CDR1 and CDR2 sequences are SGHAT and FQNNGV. This CDR3 has 15 residues. V lost 4 bases and J lost 7, with 14 bases in between.

V is TRBV7-2 and J is TRBJ2-7; TRBD1 matches at 8 bases. CDR1 is SGHTA, CDR2 FQGNSA, per germline. CDR3 length: 14 amino acids. Germline trimming cut 1 base from V and 4 bases from J; bases unmatched to any gene: 3. CDR3 protein: CASSLGTGWYEQYF. The CDR3 bases are TGTGCCAGCAGCTTAGGGACAGGGTGGTACGAGCAGTACTTC.

The chain uses TRBV28 and TRBJ1-2; TRBD1 matches 7 bases. The CDR3 runs to 14 residues. CDR1 is MDHEN and CDR2 is SYDVKM in the germline V gene. With 2 bases clipped from V and 8 bases from J, the junction kept 8 bases outside the gene matches. The CDR3 reads CASSLRQGYRGYTF. CDR3 bases: TGTGCCAGCAGTTTAAGACAGGGCTATAGAGGCTACACCTTC.

The gene calls are TRBV28 and TRBJ1-1, with TRBD1 as a possible D gene (5 bases). Germline-derived CDR1 and CDR2 are MDHEN and SYDVKM. The CDR3 totals 15 residues. V was clipped by 5 bases and J by 1 base, with 14 bases between them. This CDR3 reads CASSPGGTSNTEAFF. The CDR3 DNA follows: TGTGCCAGCAGTCCGGGGGGGACCTCGAACACTGAAGCTTTCTTT.

This chain connects TRBV7-2 to TRBJ2-5, with 9 positions matching TRBD2. CDR3 length: 16 amino acids. Germline CDR1 reads SGHTA; CDR2 reads FQGNSA. V gave up 4 bases and J gave up 5 bases; unmatched junction bases: 11. CDR3 residues: CASSSKSAGGRETQYF. The CDR3, as DNA: TGTGCCAGCAGCTCCAAATCGGCGGGGGGGCGGGAGACCCAGTACTTC.

The V and J genes are TRBV7-9 and TRBJ2-7; D is unclear. The V and J ends lost 1 base and 2 bases respectively, with 12 bases between them. Per the germline V gene, CDR1 is SEHNR and CDR2 is FQNEAQ (reference sequence). This CDR3 is 15 amino acids long. The CDR3, as DNA: TGTGCCAGCAGCTTAGGGTGGAGTGGAGCCTACGAGCAGTACTTC. It encodes CASSLGWSGAYEQYF. Drawing the rest from reference TRBV7-9 and TRBJ2-7, the complete variable domain is DTGVSQNPRHKITKRGQNVTFRCDPISEHNRLYWYRQTLGQGPEFLTYFQNEAQLEKSRLLSDRFSAERPKGSFSTLEIQRTEQGDSAMYLCASSLGWSGAYEQYFGPGTRLTVT.

The chain recombines TRBV5-1 with TRBJ1-6; 9 bases fit TRBD1. After removal of 4 bases from V and 6 bases from J, the junction contained 5 bases not matched to a gene. The CDR3 is 15 residues long. Germline loops: CDR1 SGHRS, CDR2 YFSETQ. CDR3 sequence reads: CASSRETGGNSPLHF. The CDR3 nucleotides are TGCGCCAGCAGCAGGGAGACAGGGGGTAATTCACCCCTCCACTTT.

V is TRBV2 and J is TRBJ2-2; perhaps TRBD2 as D (5 bases). CDR3 length: 13 amino acids. V dropped 5 bases and J dropped 6 bases, with 10 bases sitting between them. CDR1 is SNHLY, CDR2 FYNNEI, per germline. The CDR3 sequence: CASSLGLAGELFF. CDR3 DNA: TGTGCCAGCAGTCTCGGACTTGCCGGGGAGCTGTTTTTT.

This clone occurred once. V is TRBV4-3 and J is TRBJ2-2, with 8 bases matching TRBD2. The CDR3 loop spans 16 amino acids. The junction had 12 bases not matched to a gene; V was cut back by 6 bases and J by 6 bases. Germline CDR1 is LGHNA and CDR2 is YSLEER. CDR3: CASRGLGGGKAGELFF. In DNA, the CDR3 is TGCGCCAGCAGGGGACTCGGGGGGGGGAAAGCCGGGGAGCTGTTTTTT.

The chain recombines TRBV19 with TRBJ1-6; TRBD1 matches at 8 bases. Unmatched junction bases numbered 11, after V lost 3 bases and J lost 10 bases. CDR3 length equals 16 residues. Germline V gene lookup returns CDR1 LNHDA and CDR2 SQIVND (reference sequence). The CDR3: CASSIPPGQGPSPLHF. The DNA of the CDR3 is TGTGCCAGTAGTATCCCACCCGGACAGGGACCCTCACCCCTCCACTTT.

In the case of this clone: The junction departs from the called germline gene at one end, perhaps through a read error. The rearrangement links TRBV7-3 to TRBJ1-1; no definite D call. The CDR3 loop spans 14 amino acids. From germline, CDR1 is SGHTA and CDR2 FQGTGA. The CDR3 spells CASSQGPGNPEAFF. CDR3 nucleotide sequence: TGTGCCAGCAGCCAAGGTCCCGGGAACCCTGAAGCTTTCTTT.

The V and J genes are TRBV7-9 and TRBJ2-3, with D possibly TRBD1 on 5 matching bases. Germline-derived CDR1 and CDR2 are SEHNR and FQNEAQ (reference sequence). Trimming removed 1 base at V and 3 bases at J, with 11 bases between. This CDR3 comprises 15 residues. The CDR3 DNA reads TGTGCCAGCAGCTTAGGTCAGGGCCCAACAGATACGCAGTATTTT. Translating gives CASSLGQGPTDTQYF.

The chain is built from TRBV6-6 and TRBJ2-3, with 7 bases identical to TRBD2. J gave up 2 bases and V 6 bases, and 5 bases lay outside the gene matches. The CDR3 spans 14 residues. Germline values: CDR1 MNHNY, CDR2 SVGAGI (reference sequence). CDR3 nucleotide sequence: TGTGCCAGCAGCCGCGGGGGAAACACAGATACGCAGTATTTT. Its protein product is CASSRGGNTDTQYF.

The chain carries TRBV2 and TRBJ1-5, with D possibly being TRBD1 (6 bases). Germline CDR1 reads SNHLY; CDR2 reads FYNNEI. This CDR3 region has 14 residues. Trimming removed 8 bases at V and 4 bases at J, with 15 bases between. The CDR3 is CASHNTGMNQPQHF. CDR3 coding DNA: TGTGCCAGCCACAACACAGGGATGAATCAGCCCCAGCATTTT.

The chain recombines TRBV5-1 with TRBJ1-4; D remains ambiguous. V was pared by 0 bases and J by 6 bases, with 9 bases between. The CDR3 length is 14 residues. CDR1 is SGHRS and CDR2 is YFSETQ in the germline V gene. The CDR3 coding sequence is TGCGCCAGCAGCTTGGCACCTGACTATGAAAAACTGTTTTTT. Protein sequence: CASSLAPDYEKLFF.

The genes are TRBV7-2 and TRBJ1-1; D perhaps matches TRBD1 (5 bases). The germline V gene has CDR1 SGHTA and CDR2 FQGNSA. The CDR3 contains 15 residues. The ends were cut back, 0 bases at V and 3 bases at J, with 11 bases in the middle. This CDR3 is CASSLALGPYTEAFF. The CDR3, as DNA: TGTGCCAGCAGCTTAGCTCTGGGGCCTTACACTGAAGCTTTCTTT.

This clone was recorded a few times. V gene TRBV11-2 combines with J gene TRBJ1-6; D is unresolved. V lost 1 base and J 6 bases, leaving 7 bases between the germline ends. There are 14 residues in the CDR3. The V gene's germline CDR1 is SGHAT and CDR2 FQNNGV. In DNA, the CDR3 is TGTGCCAGCAGCTTAGGAGGGTTTAATTCACCCCTCCACTTT. Amino acid sequence: CASSLGGFNSPLHF.

The CDR3 DNA reads as TGTGCCAGCCGAGGACAGGTGGGCGAAAAACTGTTTTTT. Encoded protein: CASRGQVGEKLFF. The chain carries TRBV28 and TRBJ1-4, with 7 bases aligning to TRBD1. Germline V gene sequence: CDR1 MDHEN, CDR2 SYDVKM. V lost 8 bases and J lost 8; bases outside the gene matches: 8. The CDR3 loop spans 13 amino acids.

The CDR3 DNA follows: TGTGCCAGCAGTTTACGGGGATTCGATTCACCCCTCCACTTT. It codes for CASSLRGFDSPLHF. The chain employs TRBV27 and TRBJ1-6, with D unresolved. CDR3 length equals 14 residues. Germline assignment: CDR1 MNHEY and CDR2 SMNVEV (reference sequence). V dropped 2 bases and J dropped 8 bases, with 10 bases sitting between them.

V gene TRBV6-1 combines with J gene TRBJ1-2, with D hard to call. The V gene's germline CDR1 is MNHNS and CDR2 SASEGT. V was trimmed by 0 bases and J by 4 bases, leaving 3 bases between them. The CDR3 has 12 residues. CDR3 loop: CASSEASYGYTF. DNA for the CDR3: TGTGCCAGCAGTGAAGCTAGCTATGGCTACACCTTC.

The CDR3 loop is CSVRGRIYGYTF. For the CDR3, the DNA is TGCAGCGTTAGGGGGCGGATCTATGGCTACACCTTC. The genes are TRBV29-1 and TRBJ1-2; 7 bases align to TRBD1. This CDR3 region has 12 residues. Germline V lookup: CDR1 SQVTM, CDR2 ANQGSEA. J gave up 4 bases and V 5 bases, and 4 bases lay outside the gene matches.

The chain couples TRBV6-1 to TRBJ2-5; 7 nucleotides line up with TRBD2. Germline CDR1 reads MNHNS; CDR2 reads SASEGT. There are 15 residues in the CDR3. The V segment lost 5 bases and the J segment 4 bases; nucleotides outside the gene matches: 10. This CDR3 reads CASSPFLGGGETQYF. As DNA, the CDR3 is TGTGCCAGCAGTCCCTTCCTGGGGGGGGGAGAGACCCAGTACTTC.

This chain links TRBV13 with TRBJ1-1; TRBD1 is a possible D gene (6 bases). The germline V gene has CDR1 PRHDT and CDR2 FYEKMQ (reference sequence). Deletions cut 4 bases from V and 4 bases from J, with 10 bases between. The CDR3 runs to 13 residues. CDR3 nucleotide sequence: TGTGCCAGCAGCTCGTTAGGGGGCACTGAAGCTTTCTTT. Its translation: CASSSLGGTEAFF.